This T cell receptor beta chain was sequenced during a study of blood T cell repertoires in COVID-19. Study context: The study drew acute and convalescent COVID-19 samples from the United States, Italy and Spain. From T cells, B-cell-depleted T cells, or PBMCs came the material, which was cDNA or gDNA.

The V gene lost 7 bases and the J gene lost 4 bases, with 14 bases spanning the gap. Germline V gives CDR1 MDHEN, CDR2 SYDVKM. This CDR3 is 14 amino acids long. In the original processing: By means of reference gene primer amplification, nucleated cell counts were estimated. Sequencing used immunoSEQ multiplex PCR; TCRdb keeps in-frame clones, though not all of them. V and J calls and clone size come straight from that table; D and trimming were deduced from the DNA. In the table there are 150,000 to 160,000 clones, roughly 88% of which are singletons. V and J are TRBV28 and TRBJ1-5, with D possibly being TRBD1 (6 bases). This clonotype originated in a man in his 60s with COVID-19, enrolled during active disease. Sequences were obtained from peripheral blood. CDR3 loop: CASTLDTGNQPQHF. Written as DNA, the CDR3 is TGTGCCAGCACTTTGGACACAGGGAATCAGCCCCAGCATTTT.